A selection of T cell receptor beta chains follows, all from one sample in a study of T-cell reconstitution after alpha-beta-depleted transplantation in children. From the PCR reads, TCRdb called clonotypes with MiXCR, one entry per CDR3 protein. The table includes some 350,000 distinct CDR3 sequences, under 13% detected once. The specimen was PBMCs from the stem cell graft donor, collected from the stem cell graft. The source is a human donor who donated a stem cell graft to a child with acute lymphoblastic leukemia. CDR3s include the opening cysteine and the closing phenylalanine or tryptophan. Fields, in order: D gene, clone size, J gene, V gene, CDR3 protein, CDR3 DNA. The D gene is left open where the match is weak. Size is omitted from some rows. Given values are once, few, many or a class for expanded clones.

>TRBD2|NA|TRBJ2-3|TRBV12-3/TRBV12-4
CASSLSDIGGRLADTQYF
TGTGCCAGCAGTTTGTCGGATATCGGCGGGAGGTTAGCAGATACGCAGTATTTT
>TRBD2|NA|TRBJ2-5|TRBV7-2
CASSLALAERGTQYF
TGTGCCAGCAGCTTAGCGCTAGCGGAAAGGGGGACCCAGTACTTC
>NA|NA|TRBJ2-1|TRBV28
CASSGFTNEQFF
TGTGCCAGCAGTGGTTTCACCAATGAGCAGTTCTTC
>NA|many|TRBJ2-7|TRBV30
CAWRGDTPYEQYF
TGTGCCTGGAGGGGAGACACTCCCTACGAGCAGTACTTC
>NA|NA|TRBJ2-1|TRBV7-2
CASSLTILFQSSYNDQFF
TGTGCCAGCAGCTTAACGATCCTATTTCAGAGCTCCTACAATGACCAGTTCTTC
>TRBD1|NA|TRBJ2-7|TRBV6-2/TRBV6-3
CASSYRGQGYHEQYF
TGTGCCAGCAGTTACCGGGGACAGGGCTACCACGAGCAGTACTTC
>NA|NA|TRBJ1-1|TRBV7-8
CASSASVPGPTTGAEAFF
TGTGCCAGCAGCGCCTCCGTGCCGGGACCTACCACCGGGGCTGAAGCTTTCTTT
>TRBD2|NA|TRBJ2-1|TRBV7-9
CASSLPGLATNNEQFF
TGTGCCAGCAGCTTGCCAGGACTAGCGACCAACAATGAGCAGTTCTTC
>NA|NA|TRBJ2-5|TRBV5-1
CASSLNRQETQYF
TGCGCCAGCAGCTTGAACAGACAAGAGACCCAGTACTTC
>NA|NA|TRBJ2-4|TRBV10-2
CASKKWGENIQYF
TGCGCCAGCAAAAAATGGGGGGAAAACATTCAGTACTTC
>TRBD2|few|TRBJ2-1|TRBV6-2/TRBV6-3
CASLGGTSGYNEQFF
TGTGCCAGCCTAGGGGGGACTAGCGGTTACAATGAGCAGTTCTTC
>TRBD2|few|TRBJ2-2|TRBV7-8
CASTRDGLADTGELFF
TGTGCCAGCACCAGAGATGGACTAGCGGACACCGGGGAGCTGTTTTTT
>NA|NA|TRBJ2-3|TRBV5-1
CASSKDQRDTQYF
TGCGCCAGCAGCAAAGACCAACGGGATACGCAGTATTTT
>NA|NA|TRBJ1-1|TRBV28
CASNGGGPVGGTEAFF
TGTGCCAGCAATGGTGGGGGGCCGGTTGGAGGTACTGAAGCTTTCTTT
>TRBD2|few|TRBJ2-1|TRBV20-1
CSASNRRRVAGEVWEQFF
TGCAGTGCTTCCAACAGGAGGAGGGTAGCGGGAGAAGTATGGGAGCAGTTCTTC
>NA|few|TRBJ1-2|TRBV4-3
CASSGTGADYGYTF
TGCGCCAGCAGCGGCACGGGGGCAGACTATGGCTACACCTTC
>NA|few|TRBJ1-2|TRBV4-3
CASSQAKQGEGYTF
TGCGCCAGCAGCCAAGCGAAACAGGGAGAGGGCTACACCTTC
>NA|NA|TRBJ2-1|TRBV7-9
CASSLAIRDISYNEQFF
TGTGCCAGCAGCTTAGCCATCCGGGACATCTCCTACAATGAGCAGTTCTTC
>NA|NA|TRBJ1-4|TRBV10-3
CAISDSHGDEKLFF
TGTGCCATCAGTGACAGCCACGGGGATGAAAAACTGTTTTTT
>NA|NA|TRBJ2-5|TRBV20-1
CCANLPRATSETQYF
TGCTGTGCTAACCTACCTAGGGCGACCTCAGAGACCCAGTACTTC
>NA|many|TRBJ2-3|TRBV5-6
CASSSTSADTQYF
TGTGCCAGCAGCTCCACTAGTGCAGATACGCAGTATTTT
>TRBD2|many|TRBJ2-7|TRBV7-2
CASSWGGTSGYEQYF
TGTGCCAGCAGCTGGGGGGGGACTAGCGGCTACGAGCAGTACTTC
>TRBD2|few|TRBJ2-5|TRBV20-1
CSAREGLAGGTYQETQYF
TGCAGTGCTAGAGAGGGACTAGCGGGAGGGACGTACCAAGAGACCCAGTACTTC